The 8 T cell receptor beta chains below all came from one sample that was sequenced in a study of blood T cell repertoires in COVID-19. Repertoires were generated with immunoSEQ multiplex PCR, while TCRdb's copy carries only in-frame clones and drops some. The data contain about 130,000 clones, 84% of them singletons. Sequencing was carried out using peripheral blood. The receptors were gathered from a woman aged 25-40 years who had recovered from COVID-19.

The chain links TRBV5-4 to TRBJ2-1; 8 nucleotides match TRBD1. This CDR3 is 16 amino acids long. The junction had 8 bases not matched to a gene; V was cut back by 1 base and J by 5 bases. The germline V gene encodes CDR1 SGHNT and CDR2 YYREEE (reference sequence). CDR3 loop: CASSLSAGGLDNEQFF. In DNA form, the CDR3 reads TGTGCCAGCAGCTTGTCGGCAGGGGGCTTGGACAATGAGCAGTTCTTC.

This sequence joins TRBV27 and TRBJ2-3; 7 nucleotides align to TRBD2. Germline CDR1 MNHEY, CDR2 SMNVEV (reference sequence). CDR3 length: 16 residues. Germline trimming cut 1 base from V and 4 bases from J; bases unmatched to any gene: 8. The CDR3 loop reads CASSLYAGVSADTQYF. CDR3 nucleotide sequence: TGTGCCAGCAGTTTATATGCGGGAGTGTCCGCAGATACGCAGTATTTT.

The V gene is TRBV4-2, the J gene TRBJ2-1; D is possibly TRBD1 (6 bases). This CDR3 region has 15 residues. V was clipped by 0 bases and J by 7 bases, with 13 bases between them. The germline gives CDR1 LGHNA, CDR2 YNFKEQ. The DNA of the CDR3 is TGTGCCAGCAGCCAAGAAGCAGGGGATGGGAATGAGCAGTTCTTC. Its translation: CASSQEAGDGNEQFF.

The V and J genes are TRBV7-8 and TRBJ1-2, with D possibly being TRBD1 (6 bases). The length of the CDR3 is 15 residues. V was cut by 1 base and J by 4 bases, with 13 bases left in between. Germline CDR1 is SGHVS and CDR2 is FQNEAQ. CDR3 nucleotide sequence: TGTGCCAGCAGCTTAGTGGAAGGACAGAGCTATGGCTACACCTTC. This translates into CASSLVEGQSYGYTF.

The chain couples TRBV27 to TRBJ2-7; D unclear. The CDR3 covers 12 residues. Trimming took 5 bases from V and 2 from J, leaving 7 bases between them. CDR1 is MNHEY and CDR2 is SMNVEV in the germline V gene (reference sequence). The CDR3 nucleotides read TGTGCCAGCAGTCCCGACACCTACGAGCAGTACTTC. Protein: CASSPDTYEQYF.

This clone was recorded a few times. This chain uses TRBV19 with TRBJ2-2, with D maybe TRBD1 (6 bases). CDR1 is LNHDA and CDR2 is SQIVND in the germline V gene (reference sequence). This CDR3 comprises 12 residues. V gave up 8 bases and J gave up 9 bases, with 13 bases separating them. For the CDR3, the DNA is TGTGCCAGTCAACTAGGGGACAGGGAGCTGTTTTTT. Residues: CASQLGDRELFF.

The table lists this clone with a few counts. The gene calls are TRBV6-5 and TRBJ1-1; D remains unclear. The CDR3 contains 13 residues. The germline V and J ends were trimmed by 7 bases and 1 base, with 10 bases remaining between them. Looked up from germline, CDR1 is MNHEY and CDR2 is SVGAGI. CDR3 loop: CASTETRNTEAFF. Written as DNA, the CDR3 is TGTGCCAGCACAGAAACAAGGAACACTGAAGCTTTCTTT.

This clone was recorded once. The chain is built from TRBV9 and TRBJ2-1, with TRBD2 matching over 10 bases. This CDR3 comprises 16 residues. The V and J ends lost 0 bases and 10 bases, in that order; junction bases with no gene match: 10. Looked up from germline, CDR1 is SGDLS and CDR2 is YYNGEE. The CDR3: CASSVGGLAGEVEQFF. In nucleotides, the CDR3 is TGTGCCAGCAGCGTAGGCGGGCTAGCGGGAGAGGTGGAGCAGTTCTTC.